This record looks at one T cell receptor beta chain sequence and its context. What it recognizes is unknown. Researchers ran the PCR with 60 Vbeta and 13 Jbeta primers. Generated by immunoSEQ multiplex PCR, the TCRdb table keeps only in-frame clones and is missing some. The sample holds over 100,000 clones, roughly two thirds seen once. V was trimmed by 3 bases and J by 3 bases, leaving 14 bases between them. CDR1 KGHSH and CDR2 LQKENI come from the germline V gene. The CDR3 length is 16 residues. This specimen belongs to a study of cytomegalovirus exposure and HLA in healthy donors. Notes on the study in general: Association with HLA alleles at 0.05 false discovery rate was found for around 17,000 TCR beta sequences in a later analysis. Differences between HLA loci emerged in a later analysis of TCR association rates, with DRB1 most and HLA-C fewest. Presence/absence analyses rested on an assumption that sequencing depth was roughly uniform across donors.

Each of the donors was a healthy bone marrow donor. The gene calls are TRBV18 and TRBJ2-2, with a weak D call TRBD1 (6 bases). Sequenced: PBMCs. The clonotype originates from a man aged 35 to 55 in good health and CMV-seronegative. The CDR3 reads CASSPRQDSHTGELFF. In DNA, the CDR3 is TGTGCCAGCTCACCCCGTCAGGACAGTCACACCGGGGAGCTGTTTTTT.